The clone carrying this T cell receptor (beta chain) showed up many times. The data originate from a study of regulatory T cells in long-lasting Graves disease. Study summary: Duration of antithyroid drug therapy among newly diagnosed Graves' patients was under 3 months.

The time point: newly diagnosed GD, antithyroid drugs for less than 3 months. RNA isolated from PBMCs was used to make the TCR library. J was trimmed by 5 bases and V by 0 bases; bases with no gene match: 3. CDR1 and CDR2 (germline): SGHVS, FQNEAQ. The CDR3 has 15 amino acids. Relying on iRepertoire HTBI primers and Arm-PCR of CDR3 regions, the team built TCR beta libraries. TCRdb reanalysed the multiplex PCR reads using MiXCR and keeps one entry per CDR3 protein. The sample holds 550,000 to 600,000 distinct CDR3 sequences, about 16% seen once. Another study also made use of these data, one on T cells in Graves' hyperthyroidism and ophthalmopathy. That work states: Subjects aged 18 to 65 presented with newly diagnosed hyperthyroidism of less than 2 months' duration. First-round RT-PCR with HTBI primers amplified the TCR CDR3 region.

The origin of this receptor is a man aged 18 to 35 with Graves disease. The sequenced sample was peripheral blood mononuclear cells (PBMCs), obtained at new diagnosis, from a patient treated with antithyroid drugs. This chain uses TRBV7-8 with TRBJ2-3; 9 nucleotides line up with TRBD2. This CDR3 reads CASSLAQTSGDTQYF. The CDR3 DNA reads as TGTGCCAGCAGCTTAGCCCAGACTAGCGGAGATACGCAGTATTTT.